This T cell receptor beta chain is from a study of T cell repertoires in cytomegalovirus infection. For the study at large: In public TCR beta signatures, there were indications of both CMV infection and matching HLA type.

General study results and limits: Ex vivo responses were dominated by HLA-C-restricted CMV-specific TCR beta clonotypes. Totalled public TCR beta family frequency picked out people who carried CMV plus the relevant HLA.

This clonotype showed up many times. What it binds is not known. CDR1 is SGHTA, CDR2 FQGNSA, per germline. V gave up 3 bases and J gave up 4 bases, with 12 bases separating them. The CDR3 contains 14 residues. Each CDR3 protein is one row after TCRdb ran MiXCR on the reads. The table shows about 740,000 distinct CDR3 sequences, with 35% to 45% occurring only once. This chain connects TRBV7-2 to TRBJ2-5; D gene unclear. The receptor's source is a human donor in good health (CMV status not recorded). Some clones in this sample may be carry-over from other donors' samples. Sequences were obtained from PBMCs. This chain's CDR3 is CASSFDPPSETQYF. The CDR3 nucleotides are TGTGCCAGCAGCTTTGACCCTCCCTCAGAGACCCAGTACTTC.